The 18 T cell receptor beta chains reported below all come from one sample, sequenced in a study of T cell responses to AZD1222 COVID-19 vaccine. Method: immunoSEQ multiplex PCR; TCRdb's copy keeps in-frame clones and lacks some. Of approximately 68,000 clones in the sample, around 87% were seen once. The sequences come from peripheral blood, collected on day 0 of AZD1222 vaccination. Source of these receptors: an adult in good health.

This clone was counted a single time. This chain links TRBV4-3 with TRBJ2-5; D is uncertain. Germline V CDR1 and CDR2: LGHNA, YSLEER. V lost 0 bases to trimming and J lost 1 base, with 12 bases between them. The CDR3 spans 16 residues. The CDR3 sequence: CASSQDPRGAQETQYF. The CDR3 coding sequence is TGCGCCAGCAGCCAAGACCCCCGTGGAGCCCAAGAGACCCAGTACTTC.

V is TRBV7-2 and J is TRBJ1-2, with D maybe TRBD1 (6 bases). Germline V CDR1 and CDR2: SGHTA, FQGNSA. Trimming removed 1 base from V and 7 bases from J, with 13 bases in between. The CDR3 loop spans 14 amino acids. CDR3 sequence: CASSLEFTGSGYTF. In nucleotides, the CDR3 is TGTGCCAGCAGCTTAGAGTTTACAGGGAGTGGCTACACCTTC.

This chain uses TRBV9 with TRBJ2-3; 8 bases map to TRBD2. Germline CDR1 is SGDLS and CDR2 is YYNGEE. With 0 bases clipped from V and 5 bases from J, the junction kept 5 bases outside the gene matches. The CDR3 sequence is 15 residues long. CDR3 protein: CASSVAGGQVDTQYF. CDR3 coding DNA: TGTGCCAGCAGCGTAGCGGGGGGGCAAGTAGATACGCAGTATTTT.

The V and J genes are TRBV6-1 and TRBJ2-3; 10 bases map to TRBD2. Germline V gene lookup returns CDR1 MNHNS and CDR2 SASEGT. The CDR3 is 15 amino acids. V trimming: 0 bases; J trimming: 4 bases; junction bases outside the gene matches: 1. CDR3 sequence (DNA): TGTGCCAGCAGTGAAGCAGCGGGGGGGCCAGATACGCAGTATTTT. Its translation: CASSEAAGGPDTQYF.

The gene calls are TRBV5-1 and TRBJ1-4; D might be TRBD1 (6 bases). Trimming removed 3 bases from V and 6 bases from J, with 12 bases in between. Germline CDR1 is SGHRS and CDR2 is YFSETQ. There are 14 residues in the CDR3. This chain's CDR3 is CASSSDSADEKLFF. As DNA, the CDR3 is TGCGCCAGCAGCTCGGACAGCGCGGATGAAAAACTGTTTTTT. The full variable domain, its missing parts supplied by reference TRBV5-1 and TRBJ1-4, is KAGVTQTPRYLIKTRGQQVTLSCSPISGHRSVSWYQQTPGQGLQFLFEYFSETQRNKGNFPGRFSGRQFSNSRSEMNVSTLELGDSALYLCASSSDSADEKLFFGSGTQLSVL.

V is TRBV27 and J is TRBJ1-5, with D possibly matching TRBD1 (6 bases). Per the germline V gene, CDR1 is MNHEY and CDR2 is SMNVEV (reference sequence). The CDR3 sequence is 14 residues long. V was cut by 5 bases and J by 6 bases, with 14 bases left in between. CDR3 region: CASSAEGGGQPQHF. In DNA, the CDR3 is TGTGCCAGCAGTGCTGAGGGGGGGGGTCAGCCCCAGCATTTT.

This clone was seen just once. The chain joins TRBV9 to TRBJ1-1; TRBD1 matches at 9 bases. The CDR3 loop spans 15 amino acids. The germline V gene encodes CDR1 SGDLS and CDR2 YYNGEE. The V and J ends lost 3 bases and 6 bases, in that order; junction bases with no gene match: 9. This CDR3 reads CASSGLPGQGAEAFF. The CDR3 nucleotides read TGTGCCAGCAGCGGACTCCCGGGACAGGGCGCTGAAGCTTTCTTT. Combining the CDR3 with reference TRBV9 and TRBJ1-1 gives the whole variable domain DSGVTQTPKHLITATGQRVTLRCSPRSGDLSVYWYQQSLDQGLQFLIQYYNGEERAKGNILERFSAQQFPDLHSELNLSSLELGDSALYFCASSGLPGQGAEAFFGQGTRLTVV.

The J gene is TRBJ2-1, the V gene TRBV6-5; 7 bases map to TRBD1. After removal of 4 bases from V and 2 bases from J, the junction contained 5 bases not matched to a gene. Germline loops: CDR1 MNHEY, CDR2 SVGAGI. The CDR3 contains 15 residues. DNA for the CDR3: TGTGCCAGCAGTTTGTCCAGGGGGACCTACAATGAGCAGTTCTTC. Amino acids: CASSLSRGTYNEQFF.

This clone came up once. The chain joins TRBV10-2 to TRBJ1-1, with unresolved D. The germline CDR1 and CDR2 sequences are WSHSY and SAAADI. V was shortened by 8 bases and J by 0 bases, with 7 bases between the two germline ends. The CDR3 has 12 amino acids. CDR3 coding DNA: TGCGCCAGCCTAAGCGTGAACACTGAAGCTTTCTTT. This encodes CASLSVNTEAFF.

The chain carries TRBV7-2 and TRBJ1-3; the match to TRBD1 covers 10 bases. The germline gives CDR1 SGHTA, CDR2 FQGNSA. This CDR3 spans 15 amino acids. V shed 3 bases, J shed 3 bases, and the junction held 2 bases outside the gene matches. The CDR3 sequence: CASSLDRGVGNTIYF. CDR3 DNA sequence: TGTGCCAGCAGCTTGGACAGGGGGGTTGGAAACACCATATATTTT. Full variable domain (outside the CDR3, taken from reference TRBV7-2 and TRBJ1-3): GAGVSQSPSNKVTEKGKDVELRCDPISGHTALYWYRQSLGQGLEFLIYFQGNSAPDKSGLPSDRFSAERTGGSVSTLTIQRTQQEDSAVYLCASSLDRGVGNTIYFGEGSWLTVV.

The chain couples TRBV7-3 to TRBJ2-3; 11 nucleotides agree with TRBD2. Germline V CDR1 and CDR2: SGHTA, FQGTGA. The trim removed 4 bases at V and 2 bases at J, leaving 2 bases unmatched. CDR3 length: 15 residues. The CDR3 region is CASSSGLADTDTQYF. The CDR3 DNA follows: TGTGCCAGCAGCTCGGGACTAGCGGACACAGATACGCAGTATTTT.

A word on this clone: The sample contains more than one DNA sequence encoding this CDR3. The J gene is TRBJ1-5, the V gene TRBV19; no clear D gene. Germline assignment: CDR1 LNHDA and CDR2 SQIVND (reference sequence). CDR3 size: 15 residues. Trimming stripped 3 bases from V and 0 bases from J, with 9 bases between. The CDR3: CASSIPGYSNQPQHF. The CDR3, as DNA: TGTGCCAGTAGTATTCCGGGATATAGCAATCAGCCCCAGCATTTT. Full variable domain (outside the CDR3, taken from reference TRBV19 and TRBJ1-5): DGGITQSPKYLFRKEGQNVTLSCEQNLNHDAMYWYRQDPGQGLRLIYYSQIVNDFQKGDIAEGYSVSREKKESFPLTVTSAQKNPTAFYLCASSIPGYSNQPQHFGDGTRLSIL.

This clone has more than one count but fewer than ten. The chain has TRBV7-3 and TRBJ2-1; unclear D gene. The CDR3 is 13 amino acids. The germline V gene encodes CDR1 SGHTA and CDR2 FQGTGA. V was pared by 0 bases and J by 8 bases, with 8 bases between. This CDR3 is CASSLTRSDEQFF. CDR3 DNA sequence: TGTGCCAGCAGCTTAACCAGGTCTGATGAGCAGTTCTTC.

The gene calls are TRBV6-5 and TRBJ1-6, with 8 bases fitting TRBD1. CDR1 and CDR2 from the germline V gene are MNHEY and SVGAGI. The CDR3 consists of 14 residues. Trimming took 6 bases from V and 9 from J; bases not matched to a gene: 7. This chain's CDR3 is CASRQTGEGSPLHF. CDR3 bases: TGTGCCAGCAGACAGACAGGGGAGGGTTCACCCCTCCACTTT.

This clone was recorded once. The rearrangement links TRBV6-5 to TRBJ1-1; D remains ambiguous. The germline V gene has CDR1 MNHEY and CDR2 SVGAGI. The CDR3 sequence is 14 residues long. The V end lost 6 bases, the J end lost 3 bases, and 14 bases lay between the germline ends. CDR3 loop: CASRMTEVHTEAFF. In DNA, the CDR3 is TGTGCCAGCAGAATGACGGAAGTACACACTGAAGCTTTCTTT.

The genes are TRBV28 and TRBJ1-2; 8 nucleotides align to TRBD1. The J segment lost 8 bases and the V segment lost 6 bases, leaving 11 bases of the junction unmatched. Germline V CDR1 and CDR2: MDHEN, SYDVKM. The CDR3 extends over 14 amino acids. CDR3 sequence reads: CASSLQTGVYGYTF. The CDR3 nucleotides read TGTGCCAGCAGCCTGCAGACAGGGGTATACGGCTACACCTTC.

This chain links TRBV6-1 with TRBJ1-4, with a weak D call TRBD1 (6 bases). Trimming removed 2 bases at V and 8 bases at J, with 15 bases between. In germline, CDR1 is MNHNS, CDR2 SASEGT. The CDR3 runs 15 residues. The CDR3 sequence: CASSELDSPDEKLFF. CDR3 bases: TGTGCCAGCAGTGAACTGGACAGCCCCGACGAAAAACTGTTTTTT.

V usage is TRBV11-3 and J usage is TRBJ2-1; 7 nucleotides match TRBD1. Per germline, CDR1 SGHNT and CDR2 YENEEA. The J segment lost 7 bases and the V segment lost 5 bases, leaving 5 bases of the junction unmatched. The CDR3 contains 13 residues. The CDR3 is CASSRTGPNEQFF. CDR3 nucleotide sequence: TGTGCCAGCAGCCGGACAGGACCGAATGAGCAGTTCTTC.